Shown below are 26 T cell receptor beta chains from a single sample sequenced in a study of regulatory T cells in long-lasting Graves disease. Time point meaning: newly diagnosed GD, antithyroid drugs for less than 3 months. The authors made the TCR library using RNA they extracted from PBMCs. Arm-PCR of CDR3 regions with iRepertoire HTBI primers generated TCR beta libraries. MiXCR, applied by TCRdb to the multiplex PCR reads, yields one record per CDR3 protein. This sample has roughly 530,000 distinct CDR3 sequences, with about 16% found just once. The same sample was also studied in work on T cells in Graves' hyperthyroidism and ophthalmopathy.

The specimen comprised peripheral blood mononuclear cells (PBMCs), sampled at new diagnosis, from a patient treated with antithyroid drugs. Receptors were obtained from a woman aged 35-65 years with Graves disease.

This clonotype was counted only a few times. The rearrangement uses TRBV6-1 and TRBJ2-5, with D hard to call. Per the germline V gene, CDR1 is MNHNS and CDR2 is SASEGT. V was cut by 5 bases and J by 0 bases, with 13 bases left in between. The CDR3 is 15 residues long. CDR3 region: CASSRDVSYQETQYF. The CDR3 nucleotides are TGTGCCAGCAGTCGCGACGTTTCGTACCAAGAGACCCAGTACTTC.

This chain connects TRBV28 to TRBJ2-6; 8 positions match TRBD2. The length of the CDR3 is 15 residues. Germline V gene data show CDR1 as MDHEN and CDR2 as SYDVKM. Trimming cost V 6 bases and J 3 bases; bases outside gene matches: 4. CDR3 protein: CASRRGESGANVLTF. CDR3 nucleotides: TGTGCCAGCAGGCGGGGGGAGAGTGGGGCCAACGTCCTGACTTTC.

This clonotype has only a few counts. This chain links TRBV19 with TRBJ2-5; 8 nucleotides match TRBD2. J gave up 5 bases and V 7 bases, and 9 bases lay outside the gene matches. Germline loops: CDR1 LNHDA, CDR2 SQIVND (reference sequence). The CDR3 has 14 residues. The DNA of the CDR3 is TGTGCCAGTAACGATCGACTAGCGCAGGAGACCCAGTACTTC. Amino acid sequence: CASNDRLAQETQYF.

This clonotype was observed many times. The chain carries TRBV5-1 and TRBJ1-6; TRBD1 aligns across 9 bases. This CDR3 has 17 residues. Germline loops: CDR1 SGHRS, CDR2 YFSETQ. V dropped 4 bases and J dropped 0; count of bases not matched to a gene: 5. The DNA of the CDR3 is TGCGCCAGCAGCGCAGGGACAGGGAGCTCCTATAATTCACCCCTCCACTTT. As protein: CASSAGTGSSYNSPLHF.

In the case of this clonotype: This may arise from a read error, as a much more abundant clone is one base away. The V and J genes are TRBV20-1 and TRBJ1-1; TRBD1 matches 8 bases. The length of the CDR3 is 13 residues. Germline lookup yields CDR1 DFQATT and CDR2 SNEGSKA (reference sequence). CDR3: CRADREVNTGAFF. The CDR3 DNA follows: TGCAGGGCGGACAGGGAGGTGAACACTGGAGCTTTCTTT.

This clonotype was detected many times. J is TRBJ2-1 and V is TRBV5-1; D possibly corresponds to TRBD2 (6 bases). V dropped 0 bases and J dropped 5 bases, with 9 bases sitting between them. CDR3 length equals 14 residues. Germline loops: CDR1 SGHRS, CDR2 YFSETQ. The DNA of the CDR3 is TGCGCCAGCAGCTTGGTGGAGGGCCACAATGAGCAGTTCTTC. Residues: CASSLVEGHNEQFF.

This clonotype was picked up a small number of times. The DNA of the CDR3 is TGTGCCAGCAGTGAACGGGGAGAGAATAACTATGGCTACACCTTC. Translating it yields CASSERGENNYGYTF. This chain uses TRBV2 with TRBJ1-2; D gene uncertain. The CDR3 length is 15 residues. Trimming removed 2 bases from V and 1 base from J, with 11 bases in between. From germline, CDR1 is SNHLY and CDR2 FYNNEI.

This clonotype was seen a handful of times. The genes are TRBV29-1 and TRBJ2-1; D call uncertain. Trimming left V 6 bases short and J 9 bases short, with 12 bases between. CDR3 length equals 11 residues. Germline V gene data show CDR1 as SQVTM and CDR2 as ANQGSEA. In nucleotides, the CDR3 is TGCAGCGTCCAAACCCGGCCTGAGCAGTTCTTC. This encodes CSVQTRPEQFF.

This clonotype was counted a few times. The chain has TRBV5-5 and TRBJ2-7; 14 nucleotides match TRBD2. This CDR3 has 15 amino acids. After removal of 7 bases from V and 3 bases from J, the junction contained 6 bases not matched to a gene. CDR1 is SGHKS, CDR2 YYEKEE, per germline (reference sequence). The CDR3 DNA reads TGTGCCAGCGTTTGGGGACTAGCGGGGGTCTACGAGCAGTACTTC. Residues: CASVWGLAGVYEQYF.

The V gene is TRBV6-1, the J gene TRBJ2-7; maybe TRBD2 (7 bases). Trimming removed 8 bases at V and 5 bases at J, with 19 bases between. The CDR3 consists of 14 residues. CDR1 and CDR2 from the germline V gene are MNHNS and SASEGT. Here the CDR3 reads CASSRGGSNNEQYF. For the CDR3, the DNA is TGTGCCAGCTCTAGGGGGGGGTCGAACAACGAGCAGTACTTC.

This clonotype was observed a handful of times. The rearrangement joins TRBV6-1 to TRBJ1-1; tentatively, D is TRBD1 (5 bases). V lost 0 bases and J lost 6, with 8 bases in between. Germline V gene sequence: CDR1 MNHNS, CDR2 SASEGT. The CDR3 totals 13 residues. Here the CDR3 DNA reads TGTGCCAGCAGTGAAGCAGGGGACCCTGAAGCTTTCTTT. Encoded protein: CASSEAGDPEAFF.

This clonotype was detected a few times. The chain is built from TRBV7-9 and TRBJ1-2, with D perhaps matching TRBD1 (5 bases). V gave up 6 bases and J gave up 10 bases, with 18 bases separating them. Germline V lookup: CDR1 SEHNR, CDR2 FQNEAQ (reference sequence). The length of the CDR3 is 13 residues. CDR3 residues: CASSPQTGEDYTF. In nucleotides, the CDR3 is TGTGCCAGCAGTCCTCAAACGGGGGAGGACTACACCTTC. The variable domain in full, with the rest retrieved from reference TRBV7-9 and TRBJ1-2, is DTGVSQNPRHKITKRGQNVTFRCDPISEHNRLYWYRQTLGQGPEFLTYFQNEAQLEKSRLLSDRFSAERPKGSFSTLEIQRTEQGDSAMYLCASSPQTGEDYTFGSGTRLTVV.

This clonotype has more than one count but fewer than ten. The gene calls are TRBV6-1 and TRBJ2-2, with unresolved D. This CDR3 has 14 amino acids. Germline CDR1 MNHNS, CDR2 SASEGT. Trimming took 2 bases from V and 6 from J, leaving 10 bases between them. The DNA for the CDR3 is TGTGCCAGCAGTGAAAGGGATCTTCCCGGGGAGCTGTTTTTT. Translating it yields CASSERDLPGELFF.

This clonotype was recorded at least ten times. V is TRBV2 and J is TRBJ2-4; 7 bases are shared with TRBD1. CDR1 is SNHLY and CDR2 is FYNNEI in the germline V gene. This CDR3 contains 14 residues. Trimming at V came to 5 bases and at J to 2 bases, leaving 3 bases not matched to a gene. Here the CDR3 reads CASSQDRTKNIQYF. The CDR3 nucleotides are TGTGCCAGCAGTCAGGACAGGACCAAAAACATTCAGTACTTC.

This clonotype was observed a few times. The chain is built from TRBV2 and TRBJ2-2; perhaps D is TRBD1 or TRBD2 (6 bases each). The CDR3 covers 15 residues. With 7 bases removed from V and 5 bases from J, the gap between germline ends came to 17 bases. Germline V gives CDR1 SNHLY, CDR2 FYNNEI. The CDR3 nucleotides read TGTGCCAGCACCGGAGGAGGGGGGCGGACCGGGGAGCTGTTTTTT. Protein: CASTGGGGRTGELFF.

This clonotype was picked up many times. Its ends do not fully match the called genes, so a read error is possible. The rearrangement uses TRBV11-2 and TRBJ2-1, with D possibly TRBD2 on 6 matching bases. Germline CDR1 is SGHAT and CDR2 is FQNNGV. The CDR3 consists of 16 residues. CDR3 residues: CASSLGGDLSYNEQLF. The CDR3, as DNA: TGTGCCAGCAGCTTAGGCGGGGATCTCTCCTACAATGAGCAGCTCTTC.

This clonotype was recorded at least ten times. The J gene is TRBJ1-4, the V gene TRBV7-9; D perhaps matches TRBD1 (5 bases). CDR3 length equals 13 residues. Germline lookup yields CDR1 SEHNR and CDR2 FQNEAQ (reference sequence). V lost 4 bases, J lost 8 bases, and 11 bases lay in between. Here the CDR3 DNA reads TGTGCCAGCAGCTCCCAGGGAGTCGAAAAACTGTTTTTT. Residues: CASSSQGVEKLFF. Together with reference TRBV7-9 and TRBJ1-4, the CDR3 gives the full variable domain: DTGVSQNPRHKITKRGQNVTFRCDPISEHNRLYWYRQTLGQGPEFLTYFQNEAQLEKSRLLSDRFSAERPKGSFSTLEIQRTEQGDSAMYLCASSSQGVEKLFFGSGTQLSVL.

There are many counts of this clonotype. V gene TRBV9 combines with J gene TRBJ1-1; D remains unclear. Germline CDR1 and CDR2: SGDLS and YYNGEE. Trimming stripped 3 bases from V and 5 bases from J, with 11 bases between. This CDR3 has 13 amino acids. This CDR3 is CASSATRRTEAFF. DNA for the CDR3: TGTGCCAGCAGCGCAACCCGGAGAACTGAAGCTTTCTTT.

This clonotype has ten or more counts. CDR3 nucleotide sequence: TGTGCCAGCACTCAGAGGAGCGGGGCCCCCTACGAGCAGTACTTC. This gives the protein CASTQRSGAPYEQYF. The V gene is TRBV12-3 or TRBV12-4, the J gene TRBJ2-7, with 7 bases aligning to TRBD2. Losses at the gene ends were 7 bases for V and 2 bases for J; bases not matched to a gene: 11. The length of the CDR3 is 15 residues.

This chain uses TRBV9 with TRBJ2-1; TRBD2 aligns across 9 bases. The J segment lost 5 bases and the V segment lost 3 bases, leaving 6 bases of the junction unmatched. The CDR3 extends over 15 amino acids. Germline CDR1 reads SGDLS; CDR2 reads YYNGEE. The CDR3 nucleotides read TGTGCCAGCAGCGCAACTAGCGGGCTAAACAATGAGCAGTTCTTC. It codes for CASSATSGLNNEQFF.

The genes are TRBV2 and TRBJ2-1; the match to TRBD2 covers 8 bases. The trim removed 8 bases at V and 7 bases at J, leaving 10 bases unmatched. The CDR3 loop spans 14 amino acids. Germline CDR1 reads SNHLY; CDR2 reads FYNNEI. The CDR3 sequence is CASDRGGLGNEQFF. CDR3 bases: TGTGCCAGCGACCGGGGGGGGTTGGGAAATGAGCAGTTCTTC.

V usage is TRBV19 and J usage is TRBJ2-7; D possibly corresponds to TRBD2 (6 bases). CDR1 and CDR2 from the germline V gene are LNHDA and SQIVND (reference sequence). The length of the CDR3 is 11 residues. The V and J ends lost 6 bases and 6 bases respectively, with 9 bases between them. CDR3 bases: TGTGCCAGTAGGGACTATGGCGAGCAGTACTTC. Its protein is CASRDYGEQYF.

This clonotype has only a few counts. The rearrangement links TRBV12-5 to TRBJ2-1, with TRBD2 identical over 16 bases. V lost 4 bases to trimming and J lost 2 bases; unmatched junction nucleotides: 17. This CDR3 region has 22 residues. The germline gives CDR1 LGHNT, CDR2 FRNRAP. CDR3 sequence (DNA): TGTGCTAGTGGTTGGCGCCCCCCGGGACTAGCGGGGGGGCCAGGGACCTACAATGAGCAGTTCTTC. Its translation: CASGWRPPGLAGGPGTYNEQFF.

Remarks on this clonotype: A much larger clone lies one base from this, so it may be a read error. V gene TRBV11-2 combines with J gene TRBJ2-3, with 7 bases lining up with TRBD2. V gave up 7 bases and J gave up 1 base; unmatched junction bases: 8. The CDR3 spans 15 residues. Germline values: CDR1 SGHAT, CDR2 FQNNGV. CDR3 coding DNA: TGTGCCAGCACTATAAATCGGGGGGGCACAGATACGCAGTATTTT. Protein product: CASTINRGGTDTQYF.

The chain employs TRBV2 and TRBJ2-2, with D tentatively TRBD1 or TRBD2 (6 bases each). Germline loops: CDR1 SNHLY, CDR2 FYNNEI. V lost 9 bases and J lost 5, with 10 bases in between. This CDR3 spans 12 amino acids. The CDR3 reads CASQGGTGELFF. DNA for the CDR3: TGTGCCAGTCAAGGGGGGACCGGGGAGCTGTTTTTT.

This clonotype was observed many times. This chain joins TRBV30 and TRBJ2-7, with D perhaps TRBD1 or TRBD2 (6 bases each). CDR3 size: 16 residues. The germline gives CDR1 GTSNPN, CDR2 SVGIG (reference sequence). Deletions cut 3 bases from V and 5 bases from J, with 23 bases between. The CDR3 DNA sequence: TGTGCCTGGAGCCCGATAAGGAGGGGGAGATTAAACGAGCAGTACTTC. Protein product: CAWSPIRRGRLNEQYF.